One and the same sample provided the 8 T cell receptor beta chains below, sequenced in a study of T cells and Merkel cell carcinoma outcomes (dated by TCRdb to the early 2020s). The library was produced with the immunoSEQ multiplex PCR assay. TCRdb stores this immuneACCESS table with in-frame sequences only. Part of the clones is absent; in the studies checked, under half of the shortfall reflects unresolved V genes, and no reason is known for the rest. The sample table shows fewer than 9,500 clones, and approximately 81% are seen once. Less than 3% of the sample is held by the ten biggest clonotypes. Input material: tumor tissue from Merkel cell carcinoma. These receptors were collected from a human donor with Merkel cell carcinoma.

This clone has a single count. The chain links TRBV27 to TRBJ2-1; possible D gene TRBD1, 7 bases. V gave up 5 bases and J gave up 7 bases, with 18 bases separating them. Looked up from germline, CDR1 is MNHEY and CDR2 is SMNVEV (reference sequence). The length of the CDR3 is 15 residues. Here the CDR3 reads CASSTQGGGRNEQFF. The CDR3 DNA sequence: TGTGCCAGCAGTACTCAGGGGGGTGGCCGGAATGAGCAGTTCTTC.

This chain links TRBV14 with TRBJ2-7, with 10 bases matching TRBD1. The CDR3 covers 15 residues. Trimming removed 4 bases from V and 5 bases from J; junction bases left unmatched: 8. The germline V gene encodes CDR1 SGHDN and CDR2 FVKESK. CDR3 amino acids: CASSRSGTGVNEQYF. CDR3 bases: TGTGCCAGCAGCCGCTCCGGGACAGGGGTCAACGAGCAGTACTTC.

This sequence joins TRBV6-6 and TRBJ1-6, with TRBD1 identical over 7 bases. Germline V gene sequence: CDR1 MNHNY, CDR2 SVGAGI (reference sequence). V was pared by 5 bases and J by 9 bases, with 7 bases of the junction left unmatched. This CDR3 contains 14 residues. The CDR3 DNA reads as TGTGCCAGCAGTGACTTAGGGGGCGGTTCACCCCTCCACTTT. Amino acid sequence: CASSDLGGGSPLHF.

Sample share makes this clone medium-sized (0.01 to 0.1%). The chain links TRBV27 to TRBJ1-2, with 7 positions matching TRBD1. Germline V gene sequence: CDR1 MNHEY, CDR2 SMNVEV (reference sequence). Trimming at V came to 8 bases and at J to 0 bases, leaving 6 bases not matched to a gene. This CDR3 has 14 residues. CDR3 nucleotides: TGTGCCAGCTCGACCCAGGGGGCTAACTATGGCTACACCTTC. Translating it yields CASSTQGANYGYTF.

The rearrangement joins TRBV2 to TRBJ1-2; D perhaps matches TRBD1 (5 bases). V shed 3 bases and J shed 7 bases, with 12 bases lying between them. Germline-derived CDR1 and CDR2 are SNHLY and FYNNEI. The CDR3 consists of 13 residues. CDR3: CASSEIGGSGYTF. CDR3 bases: TGTGCCAGCAGTGAGATTGGGGGATCTGGCTACACCTTC.

The chain combines TRBV4-1 with TRBJ2-7; D is perhaps TRBD2 (6 bases). The V gene's germline CDR1 is MGHRA and CDR2 YSYEKL. The ends were cut back, 2 bases at V and 3 bases at J, with 14 bases in the middle. There are 15 residues in the CDR3. In DNA, the CDR3 is TGCGCCAGCAGCCAATACCCGGGAGCCAACTACGAGCAGTACTTC. This translates into CASSQYPGANYEQYF.

This clone occurred a few times. The V call is TRBV18, the J call TRBJ2-4, with D uncertain. CDR3 length equals 13 residues. The germline V gene has CDR1 KGHSH and CDR2 LQKENI. Trimming stripped 2 bases from V and 5 bases from J, with 7 bases between. The CDR3 sequence is CASSPDGENIQYF. As DNA, the CDR3 is TGTGCCAGCTCACCAGACGGAGAAAACATTCAGTACTTC.

This clone has just one count. This chain joins TRBV27 and TRBJ1-5; 7 nucleotides line up with TRBD1. Germline V gene lookup returns CDR1 MNHEY and CDR2 SMNVEV (reference sequence). Trimming removed 6 bases from V and 7 bases from J; junction bases left unmatched: 12. The CDR3 consists of 15 residues. The CDR3 DNA reads as TGTGCCAGCAGACCGGGACAGATGGTTTTGCAGCCCCAGCATTTT. It encodes CASRPGQMVLQPQHF.